Listed here are 25 T cell receptor beta chains from one sample, sequenced in a study of blood T cell repertoires in COVID-19. Sequencing was performed with immunoSEQ multiplex PCR; in TCRdb, only in-frame clones are kept and a portion is missing. The table records about 90,000 clones, 80% to 90% of them present only once. Specimen: peripheral blood. The receptors derive from a man between 50 and 59 years old with COVID-19, enrolled during active disease.

This sequence joins TRBV7-8 and TRBJ1-5; TRBD1 matches 7 bases. CDR3 size: 17 residues. With V trimmed by 0 bases and J by 5 bases, 10 bases remained unmatched. Germline CDR1 and CDR2: SGHVS and FQNEAQ. The DNA for the CDR3 is TGTGCCAGCAGCTTAGCGCAGACAGGGTCAAGGGATCAGCCCCAGCATTTT. It is translated as CASSLAQTGSRDQPQHF.

The chain uses TRBV5-1 and TRBJ1-2; D remains unclear. CDR3 size: 12 residues. Trimming removed 3 bases from V and 8 bases from J, with 11 bases in between. The V gene's germline CDR1 is SGHRS and CDR2 YFSETQ. The CDR3 coding sequence is TGCGCCAGCAGCTACTTTTCGGAGGGCTACACCTTC. This sequence encodes CASSYFSEGYTF.

The J gene is TRBJ2-1, the V gene TRBV11-3; 9 nucleotides agree with TRBD2. This CDR3 spans 15 amino acids. The germline V gene has CDR1 SGHNT and CDR2 YENEEA. With 5 bases clipped from V and 7 bases from J, the junction kept 9 bases outside the gene matches. In nucleotides, the CDR3 is TGTGCCAGCAGCCCGGGGCTAGCGGGGAGTAATGAGCAGTTCTTC. The encoded protein is CASSPGLAGSNEQFF. The full variable domain, rest sourced from reference TRBV11-3 and TRBJ2-1, is EAGVVQSPRYKIIEKKQPVAFWCNPISGHNTLYWYLQNLGQGPELLIRYENEEAVDDSQLPKDRFSAERLKGVDSTLKIQPAELGDSAVYLCASSPGLAGSNEQFFGPGTRLTVL.

This clone was recorded only once. The chain employs TRBV5-4 and TRBJ1-2; D might be TRBD1 (5 bases). The CDR3 sequence is 14 residues long. The germline V and J ends were trimmed by 0 bases and 3 bases, with 9 bases remaining between them. Germline loops: CDR1 SGHNT, CDR2 YYREEE (reference sequence). CDR3 DNA sequence: TGTGCCAGCAGCTTGGGCAGGGCTCACTATGGCTACACCTTC. It translates to CASSLGRAHYGYTF.

This clone appeared once. The chain couples TRBV29-1 to TRBJ2-7; 7 bases fit TRBD2. In germline, CDR1 is SQVTM, CDR2 ANQGSEA. The CDR3 covers 14 residues. CDR3 DNA sequence: TGCAGTACTATCCGGACTAGGAGCTCCTACGAGCAGTACTTC. The encoded protein is CSTIRTRSSYEQYF.

The chain links TRBV2 to TRBJ1-2; the D gene is possibly TRBD1 (5 bases). Trimming took 8 bases from V and 4 from J, leaving 17 bases between them. The germline V gene encodes CDR1 SNHLY and CDR2 FYNNEI. The length of the CDR3 is 14 residues. CDR3 DNA: TGTGCCAGCGTACAGCCGCCGGGGGGCTATGGCTACACCTTC. It yields the protein CASVQPPGGYGYTF.

J is TRBJ2-6 and V is TRBV19; D may be TRBD1 (6 bases). Trimming cost V 5 bases and J 4 bases, with 27 bases left between them. Germline lookup yields CDR1 LNHDA and CDR2 SQIVND (reference sequence). CDR3 size: 20 residues. The CDR3 nucleotides are TGTGCCAGTAGTCCTTCCCCGGACAGAAAAGGGTATTGGGGGGCCAACGTCCTGACTTTC. Its protein product is CASSPSPDRKGYWGANVLTF.

This chain links TRBV4-1 with TRBJ2-7; perhaps TRBD1 as D (5 bases). CDR1 is MGHRA and CDR2 is YSYEKL in the germline V gene. Deletions cut 3 bases from V and 8 bases from J, with 11 bases between. CDR3 length: 12 amino acids. The CDR3 here is CASSQQGYKQYF. CDR3 coding DNA: TGCGCCAGCAGCCAGCAGGGTTACAAGCAGTACTTC.

This rearrangement joins TRBV6-2 or TRBV6-3 to TRBJ2-5; 9 nucleotides align to TRBD2. With 0 bases clipped from V and 2 bases from J, the junction kept 4 bases outside the gene matches. Germline V gives CDR1 MNHEY, CDR2 SVGEGT. This CDR3 is 16 amino acids long. The CDR3 coding sequence is TGTGCCAGCAGTTACTCGATAAGCGGGGGGCAAGAGACCCAGTACTTC. This sequence encodes CASSYSISGGQETQYF.

This chain joins TRBV5-1 and TRBJ2-3, with D possibly matching TRBD2 (6 bases). The germline V and J ends were trimmed by 4 bases and 0 bases, with 21 bases remaining between them. Per the germline V gene, CDR1 is SGHRS and CDR2 is YFSETQ. This CDR3 is built from 18 residues. CDR3 bases: TGCGCCAGCAGCCCAAGAGCTAATAGCGGAGCTAGCACAGATACGCAGTATTTT. It translates to CASSPRANSGASTDTQYF.

This chain uses TRBV28 with TRBJ2-4; tentative D call: TRBD1 (5 bases). Germline V CDR1 and CDR2: MDHEN, SYDVKM. Trimming removed 5 bases at V and 7 bases at J, with 12 bases between. This CDR3 spans 13 amino acids. In DNA form, the CDR3 reads TGTGCCAGCAGTAGTTGGACAACCAACATTCAGTACTTC. It specifies CASSSWTTNIQYF.

This chain joins TRBV6-5 and TRBJ1-3, with TRBD1 matching 7 bases. Trimming took 5 bases from V and 8 from J; bases not matched to a gene: 12. This CDR3 is 15 amino acids long. Germline CDR1 reads MNHEY; CDR2 reads SVGAGI. This chain's CDR3 is CASSPELRGRYTIYF. The DNA of the CDR3 is TGTGCCAGCAGTCCCGAGTTGAGGGGGCGGTACACCATATATTTT.

This clone turned up a few times. The V call is TRBV5-4, the J call TRBJ1-2, with 7 bases fitting TRBD1. CDR3 length: 18 amino acids. The V gene end was trimmed by 5 bases and the J gene end by 4 bases; junction bases not matched to a gene: 20. CDR1 and CDR2 from the germline V gene are SGHNT and YYREEE (reference sequence). The CDR3, as DNA: TGTGCCAGCAGGGGGAGAACCCTCGTCGGACAGGAGCGCTATGGCTACACCTTC. Amino acid sequence: CASRGRTLVGQERYGYTF.

V gene TRBV27 combines with J gene TRBJ1-2; D is uncertain. This CDR3 spans 13 amino acids. CDR1 and CDR2 (germline): MNHEY, SMNVEV (reference sequence). Trimming took off 2 bases at V and 5 bases at J, with 9 bases between the two ends. For the CDR3, the DNA is TGTGCCAGCAGTTTAGGGCTCGGATATGGCTACACCTTC. The encoded protein is CASSLGLGYGYTF.

The chain is built from TRBV9 and TRBJ1-2, with 10 bases matching TRBD1. CDR1 and CDR2 from the germline V gene are SGDLS and YYNGEE. V was pared by 0 bases and J by 8 bases, with 19 bases of the junction left unmatched. The CDR3 covers 19 residues. CDR3 region: CASSVAPLPYGQGDRGYTF. The CDR3 DNA reads TGTGCCAGCAGCGTAGCCCCCCTACCTTACGGACAGGGGGACAGAGGCTACACCTTC. The variable domain in full, with the rest retrieved from reference TRBV9 and TRBJ1-2, is DSGVTQTPKHLITATGQRVTLRCSPRSGDLSVYWYQQSLDQGLQFLIQYYNGEERAKGNILERFSAQQFPDLHSELNLSSLELGDSALYFCASSVAPLPYGQGDRGYTFGSGTRLTVV.

The CDR3 region is CTSHLLGRGKRTYEQYF. Written as DNA, the CDR3 is TGCACCAGCCATCTCTTAGGGAGAGGGAAAAGGACCTACGAGCAGTACTTC. This chain connects TRBV1 to TRBJ2-7; the table's D gene call, TRBD2, was not cross checked with the DNA. TRBV1 is recorded as a pseudogene. The CDR3 is 17 residues long.

This clone came up a few times. The chain recombines TRBV7-9 with TRBJ2-7; 16 nucleotides match TRBD2. This CDR3 is built from 17 residues. The V segment lost 5 bases and the J segment 5 bases; nucleotides outside the gene matches: 9. CDR1 is SEHNR and CDR2 is FQNEAQ in the germline V gene (reference sequence). The DNA for the CDR3 is TGTGCCAGCAGCCCCCCAACGGGACTAGCGGGGGGGAACGAGCAGTACTTC. Translated, it gives CASSPPTGLAGGNEQYF.

The chain employs TRBV30 and TRBJ1-2; TRBD1 aligns across 10 bases. This CDR3 has 14 amino acids. J gave up 7 bases and V 4 bases, and 9 bases lay outside the gene matches. CDR1 GTSNPN and CDR2 SVGIG come from the germline V gene (reference sequence). DNA of the CDR3: TGTGCCTGGAACCGGGACAGGGGAACTGGTGGCTACACCTTC. Translation: CAWNRDRGTGGYTF.

This rearrangement joins TRBV9 to TRBJ2-3; a possible D gene is TRBD2 (6 bases). The V end was cut by 1 base, the J end by 0 bases, with 6 bases between. The CDR3 covers 14 residues. Germline CDR1 SGDLS, CDR2 YYNGEE. The CDR3 sequence is CASSVLASTDTQYF. DNA for the CDR3: TGTGCCAGCAGCGTACTAGCGAGCACAGATACGCAGTATTTT.

The CDR3 DNA follows: TGTGCCAGCAGCTTAGATAGAATCGGGTTAAACATTCAGTACTTC. It yields the protein CASSLDRIGLNIQYF. This chain links TRBV11-2 with TRBJ2-4; D is ambiguous. Trimming took off 0 bases at V and 6 bases at J, with 12 bases between the two ends. The CDR3 totals 15 residues. The germline gives CDR1 SGHAT, CDR2 FQNNGV.

This chain joins TRBV12-3 or TRBV12-4 and TRBJ1-3; TRBD1 is a possible D gene (6 bases). V shed 6 bases and J shed 15 bases, with 15 bases lying between them. The CDR3 length is 11 residues. The chain's CDR3 is CASSLRQDGYF. The CDR3 DNA is TGTGCCAGCAGCCTCCGACAGGATGGATATTTT.

The J gene is TRBJ1-2, the V gene TRBV5-4, with a tentative D call TRBD1 (5 bases). The CDR3 runs to 16 residues. V was pared by 4 bases and J by 8 bases, with 24 bases between. CDR1 SGHNT and CDR2 YYREEE come from the germline V gene (reference sequence). The CDR3 nucleotides are TGTGCCAGCAGCAGCCCAGACCGGCTCCTGGGGGGAGGCTACACCTTC. Amino acids: CASSSPDRLLGGGYTF.

This clone has only a few counts. The DNA for the CDR3 is TGTGCCAGCAGCCAGGACACGAGCTCTGGAAACACCATATATTTT. Residues: CASSQDTSSGNTIYF. The chain couples TRBV3-1 (or the pseudogene TRBV3-2) to TRBJ1-3; maybe TRBD1 (5 bases). The length of the CDR3 is 15 residues. With 3 bases removed from V and 0 bases from J, the gap between germline ends came to 9 bases. Germline CDR1 reads LGHDT; CDR2 reads YNNKEL (reference sequence).

The chain uses TRBV5-8 and TRBJ1-5; no reliable D call. Germline V gives CDR1 SGHTS, CDR2 YDEGEE. Trimming pared 3 bases from V and 11 bases from J, leaving 18 bases between. The length of the CDR3 is 14 residues. CDR3 residues: CASSSLHGFWSQHF. Here the CDR3 DNA reads TGTGCCAGCAGCTCACTACACGGGTTTTGGTCCCAGCATTTT. Full variable domain (rest looked up from reference TRBV5-8 and TRBJ1-5): EAGVTQSPTHLIKTRGQQATLRCSPISGHTSVYWYQQALGLGLQFLLWYDEGEERNRGNFPPRFSGRQFPNYSSELNVNALELEDSALYLCASSSLHGFWSQHFGDGTRLSIL.

This chain uses TRBV6-1 with TRBJ2-1, with D possibly TRBD1 on 6 matching bases. CDR3 size: 15 residues. The V and J ends lost 3 bases and 7 bases respectively, with 16 bases between them. CDR1 MNHNS and CDR2 SASEGT come from the germline V gene. The CDR3 region is CASSDQGGPLNEQFF. The CDR3 DNA reads TGTGCCAGCAGTGACCAAGGGGGTCCCCTGAATGAGCAGTTCTTC.